A selection of T cell receptor beta chains follows, all from one sample in a study of T-cell memory formation after mild COVID-19. Each CDR3 protein gets one entry after TCRdb re-called the 5' RACE reads with MiXCR. Of about 390,000 distinct CDR3 sequences detected, about a sixth appear once; the ten largest clones hold about 22%. The sequenced sample consisted of PBMCs or a T cell subset sorted from them (not recorded which). The receptor source for this set is a young man who had mild COVID-19 (a few samples of this study predate the infection). Cell type and time point are not known. CDR3s include the opening cysteine and the closing phenylalanine or tryptophan. Fields, in order: clone size, J gene, D gene, V gene, CDR3 protein, CDR3 DNA. The D gene is left open where the match is weak. Clone size is not always given. Where it is, it says once, few, many or a class for expanded clones.

- TRBJ2-4 - TRBV12-3/TRBV12-4 CASSLMGLAKNIQYF TGTGCCAGCAGTTTAATGGGATTAGCCAAAAACATTCAGTACTTC
many TRBJ2-4 - TRBV12-3/TRBV12-4 CASSRQGGSNIQYF TGTGCCAGCAGTCGACAGGGAGGGTCAAACATTCAGTACTTC
few TRBJ2-1 TRBD1 TRBV15 CATSPGGNEQFF TGTGCCACCAGCCCAGGGGGCAATGAGCAGTTCTTC
- TRBJ1-3 TRBD1 TRBV29-1 CSVAQGASSGNTIYF TGCAGCGTTGCACAGGGGGCATCGTCCGGAAACACCATATATTTT
many TRBJ2-7 - TRBV7-9 CASSLVTPAYEQYF TGTGCCAGCAGCTTAGTTACTCCCGCCTACGAGCAGTACTTC
- TRBJ2-1 TRBD2 TRBV12-3/TRBV12-4 CASTLRLAEYNEQFF TGTGCCAGCACCTTGAGGCTAGCGGAATACAATGAGCAGTTCTTC
many TRBJ1-2 - TRBV10-2 CASSAGLDWYGYTF TGCGCCAGCAGTGCTGGATTAGATTGGTATGGCTACACCTTC
- TRBJ1-3 - TRBV4-3 CASSQDFSGNTIYF TGCGCCAGCAGCCAAGATTTCTCTGGAAACACCATATATTTT
- TRBJ2-3 TRBD2 TRBV12-3/TRBV12-4 CALSRLAGGLRTDTQYF TGTGCCTTATCCCGGCTAGCGGGGGGGCTACGCACAGATACGCAGTATTTT
few TRBJ1-5 TRBD1 TRBV12-3/TRBV12-4 CASSWQGASNQPQHF TGTGCCAGCAGTTGGCAGGGGGCGAGCAATCAGCCCCAGCATTTT
many TRBJ2-7 - TRBV5-1 CASSEGSEQYF TGCGCCAGCAGTGAGGGGTCCGAGCAGTACTTC
- TRBJ1-2 - TRBV5-1 CASRDTSNYGYTF TGCGCCAGCAGGGACACCTCTAACTATGGCTACACCTTC
- TRBJ1-5 TRBD1 TRBV12-3/TRBV12-4 CASSLGTGGWEPQHF TGTGCCAGCAGTTTAGGGACAGGGGGCTGGGAGCCCCAGCATTTT
many TRBJ2-5 - TRBV7-2 CASGRGSQETQYF TGTGCCAGCGGTCGAGGGTCCCAAGAGACCCAGTACTTC
many TRBJ2-7 - TRBV12-3/TRBV12-4 CASSLGGAEQYF TGTGCCAGCAGTTTAGGGGGTGCCGAGCAGTACTTC
- TRBJ1-1 - TRBV6-2/TRBV6-3 CASGPLASSRHTEAFF TGTGCCAGCGGCCCTTTGGCGTCCTCCCGGCACACTGAAGCTTTCTTT
few TRBJ1-3 - TRBV5-1 CASSSGDPNLDTIYF TGCGCCAGCAGCTCCGGAGACCCCAACTTGGACACCATATATTTT
- TRBJ2-1 TRBD1 TRBV24-1 CATSDTGGRSNEQFF TGTGCCACCAGTGATACAGGGGGCCGGTCCAATGAGCAGTTCTTC
few TRBJ2-3 - TRBV10-2 CASSATSPRADTQYF TGCGCCAGCAGTGCTACTAGCCCAAGGGCAGATACGCAGTATTTT
- TRBJ2-7 - TRBV7-9 CASSLEPGAAYEQYF TGTGCCAGCAGCCTAGAACCGGGGGCGGCCTACGAGCAGTACTTC
- TRBJ2-7 - TRBV6-2/TRBV6-3 CASSSKGSPYEQYF TGTGCCAGCAGCTCGAAGGGTAGTCCCTACGAGCAGTACTTC
few TRBJ2-3 - TRBV5-1 CASSMGPGERTQYF TGCGCCAGCAGCATGGGACCAGGCGAGCGTACGCAGTATTTT
few TRBJ2-4 - TRBV28 CAARGPQAKNIQYF TGTGCCGCTCGGGGGCCCCAAGCCAAAAACATTCAGTACTTC
many TRBJ2-4 - TRBV4-3 CASSHYDKGNIQYF TGCGCCAGCAGCCACTACGACAAGGGAAACATTCAGTACTTC
few TRBJ1-2 - TRBV5-1 CASTRSNYGYTF TGCGCCAGCACTAGGAGCAACTATGGCTACACCTTC
- TRBJ1-1 - TRBV6-2/TRBV6-3 CASRPRTSMNTEAFF TGTGCCAGCAGGCCTCGGACATCGATGAACACTGAAGCTTTCTTT
few TRBJ2-3 - TRBV5-1 CASSMGLSTDTQYF TGCGCCAGCAGCATGGGACTGTCCACAGATACGCAGTATTTT
few TRBJ2-3 - TRBV29-1 CSVEARGRRVDTQYF TGCAGCGTTGAGGCGCGGGGCCGCCGGGTAGATACGCAGTATTTT
once TRBJ2-4 - TRBV7-6 CASSYRVAFKNIQYF TGTGCCAGCAGCTACCGAGTGGCTTTCAAAAACATTCAGTACTTC
- TRBJ2-1 TRBD2 TRBV5-1 CASSFLAGFYNEQFF TGCGCCAGCAGTTTTTTAGCGGGGTTTTACAATGAGCAGTTCTTC
- TRBJ1-4 - TRBV7-6 CASSEVDYTNEKLFF TGTGCCAGCAGCGAAGTGGATTACACTAATGAAAAACTGTTTTTT
few TRBJ1-1 TRBD1 TRBV24-1 CATSEAGGYSEAFF TGTGCCACCAGTGAAGCAGGGGGCTATTCTGAAGCTTTCTTT
few TRBJ2-3 - TRBV29-1 CSVPVGAGPSDTQYF TGCAGCGTCCCCGTAGGGGCAGGGCCCTCAGATACGCAGTATTTT
- TRBJ2-6 - TRBV7-2 CASRSISGANVLTF TGTGCCAGCAGGTCCATCTCTGGGGCCAACGTCCTGACTTTC
- TRBJ2-2 TRBD1 TRBV5-1 CASRPGTGVAGELFF TGCGCCAGCAGACCCGGGACAGGGGTGGCCGGGGAGCTGTTTTTT
- TRBJ1-2 - TRBV6-5 CASSGDSEGYTF TGTGCCAGCAGCGGAGATTCGGAGGGCTACACCTTC
- TRBJ1-1 - TRBV7-2 CASSLLGPLQNTEAFF TGTGCCAGCAGCTTACTCGGACCGCTACAGAACACTGAAGCTTTCTTT
few TRBJ1-2 - TRBV5-1 CASSPGGGDLYGYTF TGCGCCAGCAGCCCGGGCGGGGGGGACCTCTATGGCTACACCTTC
- TRBJ2-3 - TRBV4-1 CASSQGLIWRFSRGVSTDTQYF TGCGCCAGCAGCCAAGGGCTGATTTGGAGATTTTCGCGGGGTGTTAGCACAGATACGCAGTATTTT
few TRBJ1-1 TRBD1 TRBV12-3/TRBV12-4 CASSLTGRLAAEAFF TGTGCCAGCAGTTTGACAGGGCGTCTCGCGGCTGAAGCTTTCTTT
few TRBJ1-1 TRBD1 TRBV7-9 CASSLAGQVEAFF TGTGCCAGCAGCTTAGCAGGACAGGTTGAAGCTTTCTTT
many TRBJ2-7 TRBD1 TRBV15 CATSRPGQGLGEQYF TGTGCCACCAGCAGACCCGGACAGGGGTTAGGAGAGCAGTACTTC
few TRBJ2-5 - TRBV6-2/TRBV6-3 CASSAPGTAKGTQYF TGTGCCAGCAGTGCCCCCGGGACGGCAAAGGGGACCCAGTACTTC
- TRBJ2-2 - TRBV3-1 CASSQYPPGGNTGELFF TGTGCCAGCAGCCAATACCCCCCCGGGGGGAACACCGGGGAGCTGTTTTTT
few TRBJ1-6 - TRBV4-1 CASSQVLRGARNSPLHF TGCGCCAGCAGCCAAGTATTGAGAGGGGCTCGTAATTCACCCCTCCACTTT
few TRBJ1-6 - TRBV6-5 CASRRGKGNSPLHF TGTGCCAGCAGGAGAGGGAAGGGAAATTCACCCCTCCACTTT
many TRBJ2-4 - TRBV5-1 CASSLGDRNIQYF TGCGCCAGCAGCTTGGGTGACAGAAACATTCAGTACTTC
few TRBJ2-3 - TRBV9 CASSFRGAEDTQYF TGTGCCAGCAGCTTTCGGGGCGCGGAAGATACGCAGTATTTT
once TRBJ2-7 TRBD2 TRBV6-2/TRBV6-3 CASSGSRGGPTYEQYF TGTGCCAGCAGTGGTTCGCGGGGGGGCCCAACCTACGAGCAGTACTTC
- TRBJ1-2 TRBD1 TRBV19 CASSSGQGNYGYTF TGTGCCAGTAGTTCCGGACAGGGGAACTATGGCTACACCTTC
many TRBJ2-3 - TRBV7-9 CASSLVGPKGIDTQYF TGTGCCAGCAGCTTAGTTGGACCCAAGGGGATCGATACGCAGTATTTT
many TRBJ2-1 - TRBV5-1 CASSLRAWPNNEQFF TGCGCCAGCAGCTTACGGGCATGGCCCAACAATGAGCAGTTCTTC
many TRBJ2-3 - TRBV5-4 CASSPWTSTDTQYF TGTGCCAGCAGCCCCTGGACTAGCACAGATACGCAGTATTTT